Following are 10 T cell receptor beta chains from one sample sequenced in a study of shared clonotypes between healthy human individuals. Here immunoSEQ multiplex PCR was the method, and the copy in TCRdb shows in-frame clones only, minus some. The repertoire holds some 380,000 clones, with approximately 97% as singletons. Input material: memory CD8+ T cells sorted from blood. Subset defined: CD45RO+ cells pooled with CCR7-negative TemRA cells. All receptors derive from a man aged 25 to 40 in good health.

The chain is built from TRBV2 and TRBJ1-2, with D perhaps TRBD1 (6 bases). This CDR3 has 14 amino acids. The V end was cut by 4 bases, the J end by 5 bases, with 14 bases between. Per germline, CDR1 SNHLY and CDR2 FYNNEI. CDR3 sequence (DNA): TGTGCCAGCAGTGGAGGGGGGCAGGGGTATGGCTACACCTTC. Translated, it gives CASSGGGQGYGYTF.

The V gene is TRBV18, the J gene TRBJ2-7, with 8 bases identical to TRBD1. Germline loops: CDR1 KGHSH, CDR2 LQKENI. Trimming removed 3 bases from V and 3 bases from J; junction bases left unmatched: 13. This CDR3 has 17 residues. The CDR3 nucleotides are TGTGCCAGCTCACCCGGGACAGGACGTTGTTGGGGCTACGAGCAGTACTTC. Protein sequence: CASSPGTGRCWGYEQYF.

This chain links TRBV5-1 with TRBJ2-7, with 7 bases fitting TRBD1. V lost 2 bases to trimming and J lost 3 bases; unmatched junction nucleotides: 2. Per germline, CDR1 SGHRS and CDR2 YFSETQ. The CDR3 is 13 residues long. The CDR3 protein is CASSFGTDYEQYF. In DNA, the CDR3 is TGCGCCAGCAGCTTTGGGACAGACTACGAGCAGTACTTC.

The chain combines TRBV7-3 with TRBJ2-1, with D perhaps matching TRBD1 (6 bases). The CDR3 length is 13 residues. Trimming removed 5 bases at V and 3 bases at J, with 8 bases between. Per germline, CDR1 SGHTA and CDR2 FQGTGA. CDR3 amino acids: CASSADSYNEQFF. For the CDR3, the DNA is TGTGCCAGCAGCGCGGACAGCTACAATGAGCAGTTCTTC.

The chain couples TRBV5-1 to TRBJ1-1; D call uncertain. Germline values: CDR1 SGHRS, CDR2 YFSETQ. CDR3 length: 14 residues. V dropped 0 bases and J dropped 5 bases, with 11 bases sitting between them. CDR3 region: CASSLATSGTEAFF. CDR3 nucleotides: TGCGCCAGCAGCTTGGCCACCTCCGGTACTGAAGCTTTCTTT.

The chain joins TRBV7-9 to TRBJ1-6, with a possible D match to TRBD1 (6 bases). Between the trimmed V and J ends, which lost 6 bases and 7 bases, there was a span of 13 bases. The CDR3 length is 14 residues. Looked up from germline, CDR1 is SEHNR and CDR2 is FQNEAQ (reference sequence). The CDR3 nucleotides read TGTGCCAGCAGTCTGGACAGCCTGAATTCACCCCTCCACTTT. Protein product: CASSLDSLNSPLHF.

V is TRBV10-2 and J is TRBJ2-5; 9 bases line up with TRBD1. The J segment lost 7 bases and the V segment lost 10 bases, leaving 19 bases of the junction unmatched. Germline CDR1 and CDR2: WSHSY and SAAADI. The CDR3 extends over 16 amino acids. CDR3: CATGPVAGQGLGTQYF. Here the CDR3 DNA reads TGCGCCACCGGACCTGTCGCGGGACAGGGCTTAGGGACCCAGTACTTC.

The V call is TRBV7-6, the J call TRBJ1-5; no reliable D call. Germline V lookup: CDR1 SGHVS, CDR2 FNYEAQ. CDR3 length: 13 residues. Trimming left V 1 base short and J 4 bases short, with 5 bases between. In DNA, the CDR3 is TGTGCCAGCAGCTTAGACCGGAATCAGCCCCAGCATTTT. Protein product: CASSLDRNQPQHF. Variable domain in full (rest from reference TRBV7-6 and TRBJ1-5): GAGVSQSPRYKVTKRGQDVALRCDPISGHVSLYWYRQALGQGPEFLTYFNYEAQQDKSGLPNDRFSAERPEGSISTLTIQRTEQRDSAMYRCASSLDRNQPQHFGDGTRLSIL.

This clone was recorded once. J is TRBJ2-7 and V is TRBV4-2; TRBD2 matches 11 bases. This CDR3 has 16 residues. V trimming: 0 bases; J trimming: 2 bases; junction bases outside the gene matches: 3. The V gene's germline CDR1 is LGHNA and CDR2 YNFKEQ. The CDR3 sequence: CASSQDQLAGAYEQYF. The CDR3 DNA sequence: TGTGCCAGCAGCCAAGATCAACTAGCGGGAGCCTACGAGCAGTACTTC.

V is TRBV6-5 and J is TRBJ1-5, with D hard to call. The CDR3 is 16 residues long. Germline lookup yields CDR1 MNHEY and CDR2 SVGAGI. Trimming took 0 bases from V and 2 from J, leaving 11 bases between them. CDR3 sequence (DNA): TGTGCCAGCAGTTACTCGGCGGACTTAGGCAATCAGCCCCAGCATTTT. Residues: CASSYSADLGNQPQHF.